A single TCR beta chain is shown here with its context. Its matching antigen is unknown. These data are taken from a study of blood T cells in healthy people across ages. Study background: Template-switching capture recovered about one barcoded beta molecule per two T cells.

Study observations and caveats: Age brought a roughly linear fall in TCR beta diversity measured per million T cells.

Using a J-beta primer mix together with a sample-barcoded 5' primer, a second PCR was run for roughly 7 to 11 cycles. Each cDNA molecule received a tag from a template-switch adaptor that had 12 random nucleotides. Every sample returned 2.5 million or more CDR3-containing paired-end reads. Using its own MiXCR run on the 5' RACE reads, TCRdb lists one record per CDR3 protein. The sample yields around 400,000 distinct CDR3 sequences, 45% to 65% seen once. V lost 4 bases to trimming and J lost 0 bases, with 9 bases between them. The CDR3 has 13 amino acids. Per the germline V gene, CDR1 is SQVTM and CDR2 is ANQGSEA.

The sequence was collected from a man between 60 and 75 years old in good health. The rearrangement links TRBV29-1 to TRBJ1-1; D is unclear. Sequenced sample: blood. CDR3 bases: TGCAGCGTTGTAGTAGGGATGAACACTGAAGCTTTCTTT. This gives the protein CSVVVGMNTEAFF.